This TCR beta chain is from a study of blood T cell repertoires in COVID-19. Study as a whole: There were acute and convalescent COVID-19 samples, and they came from the United States, Italy and Spain. PBMCs, B-cell-depleted T cells, or T cells were the source of the cDNA or gDNA that made up the material.

How the authors handled the data: Nucleated cell counts were estimated from reference gene primer amplification. Only in-frame clones appear in the TCRdb table, and some are missing; sequencing was by immunoSEQ multiplex PCR. The DNA was the basis for D and trimming; V, J and clone size are from that table. The sample has fewer than 60,000 clones, about 81% seen once. The Seattle patients, enrolled during active infection, were followed longitudinally. The specimen was peripheral blood. This clonotype was sampled from a woman aged 80 or older with COVID-19, enrolled during active disease.

The CDR3 reads CASSYVIAGGTYEQYF. Here the CDR3 DNA reads TGTGCCAGCAGTTACGTTATAGCGGGAGGAACCTACGAGCAGTACTTC. V usage is TRBV6-5 and J usage is TRBJ2-7; 10 positions match TRBD2. The V segment lost 2 bases and the J segment 2 bases; nucleotides outside the gene matches: 6. Looked up from germline, CDR1 is MNHEY and CDR2 is SVGAGI. The CDR3 length is 16 residues.